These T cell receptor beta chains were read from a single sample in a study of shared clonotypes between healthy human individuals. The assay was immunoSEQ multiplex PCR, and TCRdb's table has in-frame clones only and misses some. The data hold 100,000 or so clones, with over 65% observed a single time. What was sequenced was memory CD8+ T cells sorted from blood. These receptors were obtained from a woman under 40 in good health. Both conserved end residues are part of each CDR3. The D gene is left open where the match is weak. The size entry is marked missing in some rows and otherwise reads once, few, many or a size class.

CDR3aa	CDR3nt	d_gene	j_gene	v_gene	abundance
CASSIPGSQSYEQYF	TGTGCCAGCAGCATTCCTGGGTCGCAATCCTACGAGCAGTACTTC	.	TRBJ2-7	TRBV11-1	once
CASSDSTGSGSYEQYF	TGTGCCAGCAGTGATTCGACAGGGAGTGGTTCCTACGAGCAGTACTTC	TRBD1	TRBJ2-7	TRBV2	.
CASSGDWRTGELFF	TGCGCCAGCAGTGGGGACTGGAGGACCGGGGAGCTGTTTTTT	.	TRBJ2-2	TRBV10-1	.
CASSLATPRKGYTF	TGTGCCAGCAGCTTAGCAACTCCCCGGAAGGGCTACACCTTC	.	TRBJ1-2	TRBV11-2	.
CASSFQGLTNYGYTF	TGTGCCAGCAGTTTCCAGGGACTGACGAACTATGGCTACACCTTC	.	TRBJ1-2	TRBV28	once
CASSGGALAKNIQYF	TGTGCCAGCAGTGGGGGGGCACTAGCCAAAAACATTCAGTACTTC	.	TRBJ2-4	TRBV2	.
CASSQDPAGRVYEQYF	TGCGCCAGCAGCCAAGATCCGGCGGGGCGAGTCTACGAGCAGTACTTC	.	TRBJ2-7	TRBV4-1	.
CASSQDLGERLQHF	TGCGCCAGCAGCCAAGATCTTGGGGAAAGGCTCCAGCATTTT	.	TRBJ1-5	TRBV4-1	.
CASSFGAGELFF	.	.	TRBJ2-2	TRBV27	.
CASSVGGDSYEQYF	TGTGCCAGCAGCGTTGGAGGGGATTCCTACGAGCAGTACTTC	.	TRBJ2-7	TRBV5-6	.
CASRKTGSAPYSNQPQHF	TGTGCCAGCAGAAAGACAGGGAGCGCCCCTTATAGCAATCAGCCCCAGCATTTT	TRBD1	TRBJ1-5	TRBV27	.
CASSSDRELTEAFF	TGTGCCAGCAGCTCAGACAGGGAGCTCACTGAAGCTTTCTTT	TRBD1	TRBJ1-1	TRBV2	.
CASSLASGSSETQYF	TGTGCCAGCAGTTTAGCTAGCGGGAGTTCCGAGACCCAGTACTTC	TRBD2	TRBJ2-5	TRBV27	many
CASSKVLEQFF	TGTGCCAGCAGTAAAGTCCTTGAGCAGTTCTTC	.	TRBJ2-1	TRBV13	.
CASSQDYATSGSTLSYEQYF	TGTGCCAGCAGCCAAGATTACGCGACTAGCGGGAGCACCCTTTCTTACGAGCAGTACTTC	TRBD2	TRBJ2-7	TRBV14	many
CASSAASRRGTEAFF	TGTGCCAGTAGTGCAGCCAGCCGACGGGGGACTGAAGCTTTCTTT	.	TRBJ1-1	TRBV19	.
CASSYRGVGSYEQYF	TGTGCCAGCAGTTACCGGGGGGTTGGCTCCTACGAGCAGTACTTC	TRBD2	TRBJ2-7	TRBV6-6	few
CSARGLVGYTF	TGCAGTGCTAGAGGTTTGGTTGGCTACACCTTC	.	TRBJ1-2	TRBV20-1	.
CASSEGGEQFF	TGTGCCAGCAGTGAGGGGGGAGAGCAGTTCTTC	.	TRBJ2-1	TRBV7-9	.
CASSDQGPGELFF	TGTGCCAGCAGTGATCAGGGTCCCGGGGAGCTGTTTTTT	.	TRBJ2-2	TRBV2	.
CASSLAGTLPDTQYF	TGTGCCAGCTCACTGGCCGGGACCCTCCCAGATACGCAGTATTTT	.	TRBJ2-3	TRBV18	.
CASSQEQSGIMLYEQYF	TGCGCCAGCAGCCAAGAACAATCAGGGATTATGCTCTACGAGCAGTACTTC	.	TRBJ2-7	TRBV4-1	.
CASSLAGGRYTGELFF	TGTGCCAGCAGCTTAGCGGGGGGTCGGTACACCGGGGAGCTGTTTTTT	.	TRBJ2-2	TRBV7-8	once
CASSSLDSLNQPQHF	TGTGCCAGCAGTTCACTCGACAGCCTCAATCAGCCCCAGCATTTT	.	TRBJ1-5	TRBV28	.
CATGQKIYEQYF	TGTGCCACAGGACAGAAGATCTACGAGCAGTACTTC	.	TRBJ2-7	TRBV10-3	.
CASSDPGTQTDTQYF	TGTGCCAGCAGTGACCCCGGGACACAGACAGATACGCAGTATTTT	.	TRBJ2-3	TRBV6-4	.
CASSILAGRGEQFF	TGTGCCAGCAGCATACTAGCGGGACGTGGTGAGCAGTTCTTC	TRBD2	TRBJ2-1	TRBV28	.
CATSRGPEDRDFPYEQYF	TGTGCCACCAGCAGAGGCCCGGAGGACAGGGACTTCCCCTACGAGCAGTACTTC	TRBD1	TRBJ2-7	TRBV15	.
CASSKGSLMPDTQYF	TGCGCCAGCAGTAAAGGCTCTCTTATGCCAGATACGCAGTATTTT	.	TRBJ2-3	TRBV5-1	.
CASSLSRNNEQFF	TGTGCCAGCAGTTTATCTCGGAACAATGAGCAGTTCTTC	.	TRBJ2-1	TRBV27	.
CASSRRPGGGPNTGELFF	TGTGCCAGCAGCCGGCGACCTGGGGGAGGACCAAACACCGGGGAGCTGTTTTTT	.	TRBJ2-2	TRBV4-2	.
CASSRSLGANYGYTF	TGTGCCAGCAGTCGTTCGTTGGGGGCTAACTATGGCTACACCTTC	.	TRBJ1-2	TRBV28	.
CASSLCRGVLLVHSNQPQHF	TGTGCCAGCAGTTTATGCAGGGGGGTCCTACTCGTTCATAGCAATCAGCCCCAGCATTTT	TRBD1	TRBJ1-5	TRBV28	.
CASSDGGGLEKLFF	TGTGCCAGCAGCGATGGCGGGGGGCTCGAAAAACTGTTTTTT	.	TRBJ1-4	TRBV27	large
CSCRKPGLAGREQFF	TGCAGCTGCAGAAAGCCGGGACTAGCGGGAAGGGAGCAGTTCTTC	TRBD2	TRBJ2-1	TRBV29-1	.
CASSFGVYNEQFF	TGTGCCAGCAGTTTTGGTGTTTACAATGAGCAGTTCTTC	.	TRBJ2-1	TRBV27	.
CASSEWGIFYEQYF	TGTGCCAGCAGTGAGTGGGGTATTTTTTACGAGCAGTACTTC	.	TRBJ2-7	TRBV2	.
CASSIPGTGGYGYTF	TGTGCCAGCAGTATCCCCGGGACAGGGGGCTATGGCTACACCTTC	TRBD1	TRBJ1-2	TRBV28	.